These T cell receptor beta chains were read from a single sample in a study of post-analysis software for immune sequencing data. MiXCR was run by TCRdb on the PCR reads, yielding one entry per CDR3 protein. This table has under 900,000 distinct CDR3 sequences, 53% appearing once. Sequenced sample: blood. Every receptor here comes from a girl aged 10-17 years with multiple sclerosis. Both conserved end residues are trimmed from each CDR3. The D gene is left open where the match is weak.

v_gene: TRBV3-1
d_gene: NA
j_gene: TRBJ2-3
CDR3aa: ASSQAGSSTDTQY

v_gene: TRBV5-1
d_gene: NA
j_gene: NA
CDR3aa: ASSLQQTGSESLIRTPEQY

v_gene: TRBV28
d_gene: TRBD2
j_gene: TRBJ2-1
CDR3aa: ATRVGTSGYNEQF

v_gene: TRBV7-3
d_gene: TRBD1
j_gene: TRBJ2-6
CDR3aa: ASSYGQAGANVLT

v_gene: TRBV24-1
d_gene: NA
j_gene: TRBJ1-2
CDR3aa: ATTGEGDGYT

v_gene: TRBV27
d_gene: NA
j_gene: TRBJ1-1
CDR3aa: AGSWLGSVAEAF

v_gene: TRBV3-1
d_gene: TRBD2
j_gene: TRBJ2-7
CDR3aa: ASSQENLLAGGPYEQY

v_gene: TRBV29-1
d_gene: NA
j_gene: TRBJ2-6
CDR3aa: SARPAGAGANVLT

v_gene: TRBV10-3
d_gene: TRBD1
j_gene: TRBJ1-1
CDR3aa: AISLLQGARPTEAF

v_gene: TRBV10-3
d_gene: TRBD2
j_gene: TRBJ2-3
CDR3aa: AIRATSGSPDTQY

v_gene: TRBV5-6
d_gene: TRBD1
j_gene: TRBJ2-5
CDR3aa: ASSLVRGLRGEQETQY

v_gene: TRBV5-6
d_gene: NA
j_gene: TRBJ2-7
CDR3aa: ASSFRRGAYEQY

v_gene: TRBV10-3
d_gene: NA
j_gene: TRBJ1-5
CDR3aa: AISESQGNQPQH

v_gene: TRBV20-1
d_gene: TRBD2
j_gene: TRBJ2-6
CDR3aa: SARGLAGGAGANVLT

v_gene: TRBV7-8
d_gene: NA
j_gene: TRBJ2-5
CDR3aa: ASSLNERRY

v_gene: TRBV7-7
d_gene: TRBD2
j_gene: TRBJ2-3
CDR3aa: ASSVTGGVTDTQY

v_gene: TRBV20-1
d_gene: NA
j_gene: TRBJ2-3
CDR3aa: SAPSGGLRDTQY

v_gene: TRBV5-6
d_gene: NA
j_gene: TRBJ2-3
CDR3aa: ASSSASVWDTQY

v_gene: TRBV20-1
d_gene: NA
j_gene: TRBJ1-6
CDR3aa: SARVGGENSPRH

v_gene: TRBV20-1
d_gene: TRBD1
j_gene: TRBJ2-5
CDR3aa: SARGDSQETQY

v_gene: TRBV6-6
d_gene: NA
j_gene: TRBJ2-7
CDR3aa: ASMRGYEQY

v_gene: TRBV24-1
d_gene: NA
j_gene: TRBJ1-5
CDR3aa: ATSDLGGAHGNQPQH

v_gene: TRBV20-1
d_gene: NA
j_gene: TRBJ1-2
CDR3aa: SARGFWANYGYT

v_gene: TRBV29-1
d_gene: TRBD2
j_gene: TRBJ2-6
CDR3aa: SVVVAGVISGANVLT

v_gene: TRBV20-1
d_gene: TRBD1
j_gene: TRBJ2-1
CDR3aa: SAIRGQGGNEQF

v_gene: TRBV10-3
d_gene: TRBD2
j_gene: TRBJ2-1
CDR3aa: ATSGAGGQF

v_gene: TRBV6-2/TRBV6-3
d_gene: TRBD1
j_gene: TRBJ2-1
CDR3aa: ASSTHRGNNEQF

v_gene: TRBV6-1
d_gene: TRBD1
j_gene: TRBJ1-5
CDR3aa: ASSELVRTGGDNQPQH

v_gene: TRBV6-1
d_gene: TRBD2
j_gene: TRBJ2-3
CDR3aa: ASSGGLAGVTDTQY

v_gene: TRBV5-1
d_gene: TRBD2
j_gene: TRBJ2-3
CDR3aa: ASSLGAGTTADTQY

v_gene: TRBV12-3/TRBV12-4
d_gene: TRBD1
j_gene: TRBJ2-7
CDR3aa: ASSPSLGQGTSYEQY

v_gene: TRBV4-1
d_gene: NA
j_gene: TRBJ2-1
CDR3aa: ASSQMNEQF

v_gene: TRBV10-3
d_gene: TRBD2
j_gene: TRBJ2-1
CDR3aa: AISVRLAGGWNEQF

v_gene: TRBV7-8
d_gene: TRBD2
j_gene: TRBJ2-1
CDR3aa: ASSSTGGTSNEQF

v_gene: TRBV20-1
d_gene: NA
j_gene: TRBJ2-3
CDR3aa: SARELNTQY

v_gene: TRBV29-1
d_gene: NA
j_gene: TRBJ2-7
CDR3aa: SVQTGPSYEQY

v_gene: TRBV20-1
d_gene: NA
j_gene: TRBJ2-3
CDR3aa: SAPMGSGGSTDTQY

v_gene: TRBV29-1
d_gene: TRBD1
j_gene: TRBJ2-4
CDR3aa: SVVGQGYNIQY

v_gene: TRBV6-5
d_gene: NA
j_gene: TRBJ1-2
CDR3aa: ASSYSSGQRSGYT

v_gene: TRBV28
d_gene: NA
j_gene: TRBJ2-5
CDR3aa: ASSIGVIEETQY

v_gene: TRBV14
d_gene: NA
j_gene: TRBJ2-7
CDR3aa: ASSQVHTLTYEQY

v_gene: TRBV7-6
d_gene: NA
j_gene: TRBJ2-5
CDR3aa: ASSISVRGETQY

v_gene: TRBV7-3
d_gene: NA
j_gene: TRBJ2-3
CDR3aa: ASSRSGSANTQY

v_gene: TRBV5-1
d_gene: NA
j_gene: TRBJ2-7
CDR3aa: ASSLLQTQGGSYEQY

v_gene: TRBV6-5
d_gene: NA
j_gene: TRBJ2-7
CDR3aa: ASSYRPGSSYEQY

v_gene: TRBV11-2
d_gene: NA
j_gene: TRBJ2-7
CDR3aa: ASSLDMGAYEQY

v_gene: TRBV12-3/TRBV12-4
d_gene: TRBD2
j_gene: TRBJ2-7
CDR3aa: ASSLGRGEHEQY

v_gene: TRBV20-1
d_gene: NA
j_gene: TRBJ2-7
CDR3aa: SAQRSGSYEQY

v_gene: TRBV5-1
d_gene: NA
j_gene: TRBJ2-1
CDR3aa: ASGTGHEQF

v_gene: TRBV7-9
d_gene: NA
j_gene: TRBJ2-7
CDR3aa: ASRSTVSRGEQY

v_gene: TRBV15
d_gene: NA
j_gene: TRBJ2-5
CDR3aa: ATSNRQGRTQDPRETQY

v_gene: TRBV5-5
d_gene: NA
j_gene: TRBJ2-3
CDR3aa: ASSFLESTDTQY

v_gene: TRBV4-1
d_gene: NA
j_gene: TRBJ1-2
CDR3aa: ASSQESRVGSNYGYT